This T cell receptor (beta chain) stems from a study of post-analysis software for immune sequencing data. Regarding the study as a whole: The normalized Chao1 diversity of multiple sclerosis patients was significantly lower than that of controls. Five or six TRBV segments were more frequent in patients than controls; TRBV5-6, TRBV5-1 and TRBV20-1 belonged to this group. Strong co-clustering by F measure was seen for same-batch samples.

Germline V gene data show CDR1 as ENHRY and CDR2 as SYGVKD. Trimming removed 2 bases from V and 12 bases from J; junction bases left unmatched: 6. The CDR3 covers 13 residues. TCR beta cDNA libraries included unique molecular identifiers. Some 500,000 cDNA molecules were recovered from an input of about 0.95 to 11 million T cells. One entry per CDR3 protein results from TCRdb running MiXCR on the PCR reads. This table holds 650,000 to 850,000 distinct CDR3 sequences, about 57% found once. Turning to this clonotype: No antigen is known for it.

This sequence originates from a girl aged 5-17 years with multiple sclerosis. Sample: blood. This chain connects TRBV10-3 to TRBJ2-1, with 8 bases lining up with TRBD2. As DNA, the CDR3 is TGTGCCATCAGTGAGCGGGGTCGGGAGGGGCAGTTCTTC. This sequence encodes CAISERGREGQFF.